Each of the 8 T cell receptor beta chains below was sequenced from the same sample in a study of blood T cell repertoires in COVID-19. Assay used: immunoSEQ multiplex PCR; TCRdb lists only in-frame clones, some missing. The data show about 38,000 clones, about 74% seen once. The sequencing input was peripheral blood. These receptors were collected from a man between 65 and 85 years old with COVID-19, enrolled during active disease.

This CDR3 is CASSPLAMHEQYF. The CDR3 coding sequence is TGTGCCAGCTCACCACTAGCTATGCACGAGCAGTACTTC. The V call is TRBV18, the J call TRBJ2-7; no clear D gene. Germline V CDR1 and CDR2: KGHSH, LQKENI. The V end lost 1 base, the J end lost 5 bases, and 9 bases lay between the germline ends. CDR3 length equals 13 residues.

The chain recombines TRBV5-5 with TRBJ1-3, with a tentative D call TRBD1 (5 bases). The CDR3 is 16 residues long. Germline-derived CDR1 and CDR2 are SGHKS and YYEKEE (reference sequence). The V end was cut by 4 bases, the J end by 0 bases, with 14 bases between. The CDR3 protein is CASSPTTVSSGNTIYF. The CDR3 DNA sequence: TGTGCCAGCAGCCCGACGACAGTGAGCTCTGGAAACACCATATATTTT. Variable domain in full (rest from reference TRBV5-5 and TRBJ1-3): DAGVTQSPTHLIKTRGQQVTLRCSPISGHKSVSWYQQVLGQGPQFIFQYYEKEERGRGNFPDRFSARQFPNYSSELNVNALLLGDSALYLCASSPTTVSSGNTIYFGEGSWLTVV.

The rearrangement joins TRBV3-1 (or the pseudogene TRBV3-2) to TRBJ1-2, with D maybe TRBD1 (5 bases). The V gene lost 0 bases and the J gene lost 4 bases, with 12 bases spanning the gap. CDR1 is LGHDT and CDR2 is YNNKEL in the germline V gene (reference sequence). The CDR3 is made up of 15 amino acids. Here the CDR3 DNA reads TGTGCCAGCAGCCAAGAACGGGAGGGGAGCTATGGCTACACCTTC. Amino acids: CASSQEREGSYGYTF.

The CDR3 spells CSASRARKQETQYF. The CDR3 DNA reads TGCAGTGCTAGTCGAGCTAGAAAACAAGAGACCCAGTACTTC. The V and J genes are TRBV20-1 and TRBJ2-5, with no clear D. In germline, CDR1 is DFQATT, CDR2 SNEGSKA (reference sequence). This CDR3 is built from 14 residues. V lost 3 bases and J 2 bases, leaving 13 bases between the germline ends.

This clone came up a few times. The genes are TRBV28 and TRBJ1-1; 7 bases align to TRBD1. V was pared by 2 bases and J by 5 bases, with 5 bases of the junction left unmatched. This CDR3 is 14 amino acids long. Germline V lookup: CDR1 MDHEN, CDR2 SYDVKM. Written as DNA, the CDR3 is TGTGCCAGCAGTTTACAGGGGGAGAGGACTGAAGCTTTCTTT. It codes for CASSLQGERTEAFF. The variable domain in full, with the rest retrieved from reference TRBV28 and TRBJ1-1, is DVKVTQSSRYLVKRTGEKVFLECVQDMDHENMFWYRQDPGLGLRLIYFSYDVKMKEKGDIPEGYSVSREKKERFSLILESASTNQTSMYLCASSLQGERTEAFFGQGTRLTVV.

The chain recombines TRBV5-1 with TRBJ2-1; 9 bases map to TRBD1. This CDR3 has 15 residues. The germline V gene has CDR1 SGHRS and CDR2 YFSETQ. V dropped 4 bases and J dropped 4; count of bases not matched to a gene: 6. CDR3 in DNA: TGCGCCAGCAGCCCACGGACAGGGGAATACAATGAGCAGTTCTTC. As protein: CASSPRTGEYNEQFF.

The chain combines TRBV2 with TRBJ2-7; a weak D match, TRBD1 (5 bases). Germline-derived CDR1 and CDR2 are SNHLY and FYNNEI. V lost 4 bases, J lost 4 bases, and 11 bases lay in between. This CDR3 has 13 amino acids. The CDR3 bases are TGTGCCAGCAGTGGGTACCGACAGTACGAGCAGTACTTC. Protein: CASSGYRQYEQYF.

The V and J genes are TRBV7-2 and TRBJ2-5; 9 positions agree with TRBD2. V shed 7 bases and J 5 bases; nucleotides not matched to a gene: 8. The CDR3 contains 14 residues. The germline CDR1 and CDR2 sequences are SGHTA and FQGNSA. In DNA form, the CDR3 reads TGTGCCAGCAACAATCGACTAGCGGCGGAGACCCAGTACTTC. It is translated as CASNNRLAAETQYF.